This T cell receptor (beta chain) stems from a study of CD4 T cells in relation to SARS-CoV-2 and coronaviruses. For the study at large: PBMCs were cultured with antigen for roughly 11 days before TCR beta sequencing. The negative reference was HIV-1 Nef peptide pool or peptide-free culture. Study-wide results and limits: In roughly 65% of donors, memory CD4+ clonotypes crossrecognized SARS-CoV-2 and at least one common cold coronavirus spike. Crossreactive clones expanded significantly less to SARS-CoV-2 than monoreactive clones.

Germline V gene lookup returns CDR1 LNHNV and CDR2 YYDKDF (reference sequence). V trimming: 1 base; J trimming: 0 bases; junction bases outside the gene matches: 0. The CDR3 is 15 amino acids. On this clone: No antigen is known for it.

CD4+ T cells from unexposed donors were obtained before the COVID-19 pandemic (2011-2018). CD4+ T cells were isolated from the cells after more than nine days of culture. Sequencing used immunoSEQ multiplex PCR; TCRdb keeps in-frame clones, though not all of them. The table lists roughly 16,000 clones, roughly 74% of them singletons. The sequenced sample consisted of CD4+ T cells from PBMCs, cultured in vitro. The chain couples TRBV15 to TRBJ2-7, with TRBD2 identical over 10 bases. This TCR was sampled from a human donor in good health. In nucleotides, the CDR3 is TGTGCCACCAGCAGAGGGACTAGCGGCTCCTACGAGCAGTACTTC. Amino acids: CATSRGTSGSYEQYF.